This is a list of T cell receptor beta chains from one sample in a study of shared clonotypes between healthy human individuals. Some clones are missing from TCRdb's copy, which holds only in-frame ones; the method was immunoSEQ multiplex PCR. The table records about 1 million clones, about three quarters of them present only once. Source material: memory CD4+ T cells sorted from blood. The receptors stem from a man in his late teens or twenties in good health. CDR3s include the opening cysteine and the closing phenylalanine or tryptophan. The D gene is left open where the match is weak. Some rows mark clone size as missing; the rest say once, few, many or name a class of expanded clone.

>once|TRBD1|TRBV5-4|TRBJ2-7
TGTGCCAGCAGCTTACAGGGGGCCTACGAGCAGTACTTC
CASSLQGAYEQYF
>once|TRBD1|TRBV19|TRBJ2-7
TGTGCCAGTAGCCCCCAGGGGGCCTCCTACGAGCAGTACTTC
CASSPQGASYEQYF
>NA|TRBD1|TRBV6-5|TRBJ1-4
TGTGCCAGCAGTTACTCCCAGGGGGATGAAAAACTGTTTTTT
CASSYSQGDEKLFF
>NA|NA|TRBV11-3|TRBJ2-7
TGTGCCAGCAGCTTAGATCCCTCAGGCGAGCAGTACTTC
CASSLDPSGEQYF
>NA|NA|TRBV30|TRBJ2-5
TGTGCCTGGACTCCGGGGAACCAAGAGACCCAGTACTTC
CAWTPGNQETQYF
>NA|NA|TRBV5-6|TRBJ1-5
TGTGCCAGCAGCCTGACAGGTCCGGGACAGCCCCAGCATTTT
CASSLTGPGQPQHF
>NA|NA|TRBV20-1|TRBJ2-1
TGCAGTGCTAGCAGGCTCAATGAGCAGTTCTTC
CSASRLNEQFF
>NA|NA|TRBV28|TRBJ1-2
TGTGCCAGCAGTGCCGGGACCCTCTATGGCTACACCTTC
CASSAGTLYGYTF
>few|TRBD2|TRBV7-9|TRBJ2-3
TGTGCCAGCAGCTTAGGGACTAGCGGGAGGAGAGGAACAGATACGCAGTATTTT
CASSLGTSGRRGTDTQYF
>NA|TRBD1|TRBV29-1|TRBJ1-2
TGCAGCGTTAGAAAACCGGGACAGGGAGCTGCTAATGGCTACACCTTC
CSVRKPGQGAANGYTF
>NA|NA|TRBV19|TRBJ2-5
TGTGCCAGTAGCCGCCGGGAGAGTAATCGGGGGACCCAGTACTTC
CASSRRESNRGTQYF
>NA|NA|TRBV4-2|TRBJ2-4
TGTGCCAGCAGCCAAGAGGCGGAGAAACGGGGCATTCAGTACTTC
CASSQEAEKRGIQYF
>few|TRBD1|TRBV5-6|TRBJ1-1
TGTGCCAGCAGCTTGGACAGGGGGCGATTGGACACTGAAGCTTTCTTT
CASSLDRGRLDTEAFF
>once|TRBD2|TRBV7-2|TRBJ2-1
TGTGCCAGCAGCTTAGACCATAGCGGGAGGGGTTTGAGGGAGCAGTTCTTC
CASSLDHSGRGLREQFF
>NA|TRBD2|TRBV6-5|TRBJ2-1
TGTGCCACCACCCCTAGCGGGTTTTACAATGAGCAGTTCTTC
CATTPSGFYNEQFF
>NA|TRBD2|TRBV6-6|TRBJ2-1
TGTGCCAGCAGTTACCTAGCGGGGGGCTACAATGAGCAGTTCTTC
CASSYLAGGYNEQFF
>NA|TRBD2|TRBV19|TRBJ2-7
TGTGCCAGTAGCAGATTTTCGGGACTAGCAGGCTACGAGCAGTACTTC
CASSRFSGLAGYEQYF
>once|NA|TRBV6-1|TRBJ1-5
TGTGCCAGCAGAGGAACAGGGTTTGACAATCAGCCCCAGCATTTT
CASRGTGFDNQPQHF
>NA|TRBD1|TRBV7-2|TRBJ2-7
TGTGCCAGCAGCTCCGGGACAGGGAGCGGGCAGTACTTC
CASSSGTGSGQYF
>NA|NA|TRBV9|TRBJ2-2
TGTGCCAGCAGCCCCCGACTCACGAACACCGGGGAGCTGTTTTTT
CASSPRLTNTGELFF
>NA|TRBD1|TRBV7-2|TRBJ1-2
TGTGCCAGCAGCTTAGCGCGGGGACAGGGAAACTATGGCTACACCTTC
CASSLARGQGNYGYTF
>NA|NA|TRBV7-2|TRBJ2-1
TGTGCCAGCAGCTTTAGGGGCAATGAGCAGTTCTTC
CASSFRGNEQFF
>NA|NA|TRBV7-2|TRBJ1-2
TGTGCCAGCGCGTCGGGGAATTATGGCTACACCTTC
CASASGNYGYTF
>NA|NA|TRBV5-4|TRBJ1-2
TGTGCCAGCAGCTTGGCACAGAATAACTATGGCTACACCTTC
CASSLAQNNYGYTF
>NA|NA|TRBV6-5|TRBJ1-5
TGTGCCAGCAGTCCGACTAATCAGCCCCAGCATTTT
CASSPTNQPQHF
>NA|TRBD1|TRBV18|TRBJ1-1
TGTGCCAGCTCACCGTTACAGGGGGTGGAAGCTTTCTTT
CASSPLQGVEAFF
>NA|TRBD2|TRBV4-3|TRBJ2-7
TGCGCCAGCAGCCAAGGACTAGCGGATTTCTACGAGCAGTACTTC
CASSQGLADFYEQYF
>NA|TRBD1|TRBV28|TRBJ1-2
TGTGCCAGCAGTTTCCGGGCAGGGGGCATAGGCTACACCTTC
CASSFRAGGIGYTF
>NA|NA|TRBV11-2|TRBJ2-3
TGTGCCAGCAGCACGGGCCTCGGGACCCCCTATACGCAGTATTTT
CASSTGLGTPYTQYF
>NA|TRBD2|TRBV2|TRBJ2-1
TGTGCCAGCAGTGAAGTAAGGACTAGCGCAAATGAGCAGTTCTTC
CASSEVRTSANEQFF
>NA|NA|TRBV5-1|TRBJ1-2
TGCGCCAGCAACCGAGGGGCAGCCTCGACCCCAGAAGGCTACACCTTC
CASNRGAASTPEGYTF
>NA|TRBD1|TRBV2|TRBJ1-1
TGTGCCAGCAGTGGACAGGGTGGGAACACTGAAGCTTTCTTT
CASSGQGGNTEAFF
>NA|TRBD1|TRBV28|TRBJ2-3
TGTGCCAGCAGCGCCCCCGGGACAGGGACCCCAGATACGCAGTATTTT
CASSAPGTGTPDTQYF
>NA|TRBD1|TRBV27|TRBJ1-2
TGTGCCAGCAGTCTCAACAGGGGGGGTACCTATGGCTACACCTTC
CASSLNRGGTYGYTF
>NA|TRBD1|TRBV18|TRBJ2-7
TGTGCCAGCTCCGGGACAGGGTACGGCGAGCAGTACTTC
CASSGTGYGEQYF
>NA|TRBD2|TRBV10-3|TRBJ2-7
TGTGCCATCAGTCTAGGACTAGCGGGAGGGCCCTACGAGCAGTACTTC
CAISLGLAGGPYEQYF
>NA|NA|TRBV7-2|TRBJ1-1
TGTGCCAGCAGCTCCGGTCTGGGGGGCACGGCTTTCTTT
CASSSGLGGTAFF
>NA|NA|TRBV10-3|TRBJ2-3
TGTGCCATCAGTGAGCCCTCTAGGAAAGATACGCAGTATTTT
CAISEPSRKDTQYF
>NA|NA|TRBV10-3|TRBJ2-1
TGTGCCATCAGTGAGATGGCAGGGCCAACTGAGCAGTTCTTC
CAISEMAGPTEQFF
>NA|TRBD2|TRBV18|TRBJ2-1
TGTGCCAGCTCACCACCTTCCGCCAGCGGGGGAACCTACAATGAGCAGTTCTTC
CASSPPSASGGTYNEQFF
>few|NA|TRBV30|TRBJ1-5
TGTGCCTGGAGTGTACGGGAAGGTCAGCCCCAGCATTTT
CAWSVREGQPQHF
>many|NA|TRBV15|TRBJ2-6
TGTGCCACCAGCGGAGAGCCCTTGGGACAAGTATTTCAGTCTGGGGCCAACGTCCTGACTTTC
CATSGEPLGQVFQSGANVLTF
>NA|TRBD2|TRBV2|TRBJ2-2
TGTGCCAGCGGGGTGACTAGCGTCTTCGGGGAGCTGTTTTTT
CASGVTSVFGELFF
>once|NA|TRBV19|TRBJ2-4
TGTGCCAGTAGTCGGTCGGGACTCACCCCATCCAAAAACATTCAGTACTTC
CASSRSGLTPSKNIQYF
>NA|NA|TRBV30|TRBJ1-1
TGTGCCTGGAGATCGAACACTGAAGCTTTCTTT
CAWRSNTEAFF
>NA|NA|TRBV19|TRBJ1-6
TGTGCCAGTAGTATCCAGCAAAGGGAGGGTAACTCACCCCTCCACTTT
CASSIQQREGNSPLHF
>NA|NA|TRBV5-1|TRBJ2-3
TGCGCCAGCAGCTTTGGCTCCACAGATACGCAGTATTTT
CASSFGSTDTQYF
>NA|NA|TRBV5-1|TRBJ2-1
TGCGCCAGTAACAGATTAGATTCCTCCTACAATGAGCAGTTCTTC
CASNRLDSSYNEQFF
>NA|TRBD1|TRBV19|TRBJ1-3
TGTGCCACCCATCGGGGACAGGGGGCTGGAAACACCATATATTTT
CATHRGQGAGNTIYF
>NA|NA|TRBV6-5|TRBJ2-1
TGTGCCAGCGCCCGAGCTCAAGTATACAATGAGCAGTTCTTC
CASARAQVYNEQFF